This T cell receptor (beta chain) was identified during a study of T cells in Graves' hyperthyroidism and ophthalmopathy. The CDR3 has 15 residues. Germline V gene lookup returns CDR1 DFQATT and CDR2 SNEGSKA (reference sequence). V lost 3 bases and J lost 0, with 9 bases in between. Amplification targeted TCR beta CDR3 regions from RNA transcripts. A set of HTBI primers served as the primers for a first-round RT-PCR of the TCR CDR3. Via MiXCR, TCRdb re-called the multiplex PCR reads, giving one row per CDR3 protein. The sample holds roughly 600,000 distinct CDR3 sequences, more than 12% seen once. This chain connects TRBV20-1 to TRBJ2-6, with D possibly being TRBD1 or TRBD2 (5 bases each). Source material: blood. This clonotype was sampled from a woman between 50 and 59 years old with Graves' ophthalmopathy. CDR3 sequence: CSASQGRSGANVLTF. The CDR3 DNA reads TGCAGTGCTAGTCAGGGACGCTCTGGGGCCAACGTCCTGACTTTC.